The next 16 T cell receptor beta chains were all read from a single sample in a study of blood T cell repertoires in COVID-19 (TCRdb year 2020). The library was produced with the immunoSEQ multiplex PCR assay. The clones in this table, taken by TCRdb from immuneACCESS, are in-frame only. Not every clone is retained; where verified, under half of the shortfall comes from an unresolved V gene, and the cause of the rest is unknown. The sample table records some 200,000 clones; 75% to 95% of these occur just once. The ten largest account for approximately 0.5% of the sample. What was sequenced was peripheral blood. The receptors come from a man aged 45-65 years with acute or convalescent COVID-19.

The chain uses TRBV30 and TRBJ1-3; D gene unclear. V lost 2 bases and J 4 bases, leaving 3 bases between the germline ends. Germline V gene data show CDR1 as GTSNPN and CDR2 as SVGIG (reference sequence). The CDR3 is 11 amino acids. DNA for the CDR3: TGTGCCTGGAGTCCAGGAAACACCATATATTTT. Translation gives CAWSPGNTIYF. The full variable domain, completed using reference TRBV30 and TRBJ1-3, is SQTIHQWPATLVQPVGSPLSLECTVEGTSNPNLYWYRQAAGRGLQLLFYSVGIGQISSEVPQNLSASRPQDRQFILSSKKLLLSDSGFYLCAWSPGNTIYFGEGSWLTVV.

This chain uses TRBV6-5 with TRBJ1-5, with D unclear. The V gene lost 5 bases and the J gene lost 4 bases, with 15 bases spanning the gap. CDR1 and CDR2 (germline): MNHEY, SVGAGI. CDR3 size: 15 residues. DNA for the CDR3: TGTGCCAGCAGTACAAAGGGAGGGAGGAATCAGCCCCAGCATTTT. Translation: CASSTKGGRNQPQHF.

The chain recombines TRBV30 with TRBJ2-1; 9 bases align to TRBD2. Germline-derived CDR1 and CDR2 are GTSNPN and SVGIG (reference sequence). After removal of 0 bases from V and 0 bases from J, the junction contained 12 bases not matched to a gene. The CDR3 length is 19 residues. CDR3 protein: CAWSVRGSGRRGSYNEQFF. The CDR3 bases are TGTGCCTGGAGTGTACGCGGTAGCGGGAGAAGGGGCTCCTACAATGAGCAGTTCTTC.

The V call is TRBV5-1, the J call TRBJ2-1, with 8 bases identical to TRBD2. Germline CDR1 SGHRS, CDR2 YFSETQ. V lost 0 bases to trimming and J lost 4 bases; unmatched junction nucleotides: 6. This CDR3 is 16 amino acids long. CDR3 bases: TGCGCCAGCAGCTTGGTTGGTAGCGGGAATTACAATGAGCAGTTCTTC. This gives the protein CASSLVGSGNYNEQFF.

This clone has just a few counts. The rearrangement links TRBV5-1 to TRBJ2-7; TRBD1 matches at 11 bases. Germline-derived CDR1 and CDR2 are SGHRS and YFSETQ. This CDR3 contains 16 residues. Trimming took 5 bases from V and 2 from J; bases not matched to a gene: 9. CDR3 amino acids: CASRRQGQGETYEQYF. In nucleotides, the CDR3 is TGCGCCAGCAGAAGGCAGGGACAGGGGGAAACCTACGAGCAGTACTTC.

The chain employs TRBV3-1 (or the pseudogene TRBV3-2) and TRBJ2-4; weak D call: TRBD2 (5 bases). Deletions cut 3 bases from V and 9 bases from J, with 12 bases between. This CDR3 has 13 amino acids. Per germline, CDR1 LGHDT and CDR2 YNNKEL (reference sequence). In nucleotides, the CDR3 is TGTGCCAGCAGCCAGTTTGAGGGAAGCATTCAGTACTTC. This sequence encodes CASSQFEGSIQYF.

About this clone: Other DNA sequences of this sample code for an identical CDR3. V gene TRBV28 combines with J gene TRBJ1-5, with 9 bases matching TRBD1. This CDR3 region has 16 residues. The germline V gene has CDR1 MDHEN and CDR2 SYDVKM. Trimming cost V 6 bases and J 1 base; bases outside gene matches: 7. DNA of the CDR3: TGTGCCAGCAGCCCAATCGGACAGGGGAGCAATCAGCCCCAGCATTTT. This translates into CASSPIGQGSNQPQHF.

V is TRBV3-1 (or the pseudogene TRBV3-2) and J is TRBJ2-5, with unresolved D. V lost 3 bases and J lost 4, with 6 bases in between. CDR3 size: 12 residues. Germline V lookup: CDR1 LGHDT, CDR2 YNNKEL (reference sequence). CDR3 nucleotide sequence: TGTGCCAGCAGCCAGCGAGGAGAGACCCAGTACTTC. Translating it yields CASSQRGETQYF.

The chain recombines TRBV7-2 with TRBJ2-3; D unresolved. Germline CDR1 SGHTA, CDR2 FQGNSA. CDR3 length: 15 amino acids. V lost 3 bases and J 1 base, leaving 11 bases between the germline ends. This chain's CDR3 is CASSFIRLGTDTQYF. CDR3 nucleotides: TGTGCCAGCAGCTTCATACGGTTGGGCACAGATACGCAGTATTTT.

The chain has TRBV7-6 and TRBJ1-3; D call uncertain. V lost 5 bases to trimming and J lost 0 bases, with 17 bases between them. This CDR3 contains 17 residues. Germline V gives CDR1 SGHVS, CDR2 FNYEAQ. The CDR3 DNA reads as TGTGCCAGCAGCCCCCAATGGGGAGTTGACTCTGGAAACACCATATATTTT. This sequence encodes CASSPQWGVDSGNTIYF.

The chain joins TRBV11-1 to TRBJ2-7; 7 nucleotides match TRBD1. Per the germline V gene, CDR1 is SGHAT and CDR2 is FQDESV (reference sequence). The CDR3 is 14 residues long. V trimming: 5 bases; J trimming: 0 bases; junction bases outside the gene matches: 4. The DNA of the CDR3 is TGTGCCAGCAGCCCACAGGGGTACTCCTACGAGCAGTACGTC. It specifies CASSPQGYSYEQYV.

The chain has TRBV3-1 (or the pseudogene TRBV3-2) and TRBJ1-3; D is unresolved. Looked up from germline, CDR1 is LGHDT and CDR2 is YNNKEL (reference sequence). This CDR3 comprises 16 residues. V was trimmed by 1 base and J by 2 bases, leaving 12 bases between them. The CDR3: CASSQASYNPGNTIYF. CDR3 nucleotides: TGTGCCAGCAGCCAAGCTTCCTATAATCCTGGAAACACCATATATTTT.

This clone appeared a few times. CDR3: CASSPRRQGANSPLHF. CDR3 in DNA: TGTGCCAGTAGTCCCCGACGACAGGGGGCGAATTCACCCCTCCACTTT. The genes are TRBV19 and TRBJ1-6; the match to TRBD1 covers 10 bases. CDR3 length: 16 amino acids. The junction had 8 bases not matched to a gene; V was cut back by 5 bases and J by 7 bases. In germline, CDR1 is LNHDA, CDR2 SQIVND (reference sequence).

This clone appeared once. The chain couples TRBV6-5 to TRBJ1-3, with no clear D. There are 14 residues in the CDR3. Germline lookup yields CDR1 MNHEY and CDR2 SVGAGI. V lost 6 bases and J 2 bases, leaving 11 bases between the germline ends. The CDR3 reads CASRRGVAGNTIYF. CDR3 DNA: TGTGCCAGCAGACGCGGAGTGGCTGGAAACACCATATATTTT.

This rearrangement joins TRBV7-2 to TRBJ1-2, with unresolved D. Germline V gene sequence: CDR1 SGHTA, CDR2 FQGNSA. The CDR3 sequence is 15 residues long. Trimming took off 5 bases at V and 8 bases at J, with 21 bases between the two ends. The CDR3 DNA reads TGTGCCAGCAGCCAATACCCGACGGACTCGGGGGGCTACACCTTC. This encodes CASSQYPTDSGGYTF.

DNA for the CDR3: TGTGCCAGCACCCCAGCGGGAGCACCAGATACGCAGTATTTT. Amino acid sequence: CASTPAGAPDTQYF. The chain uses TRBV27 and TRBJ2-3; the match to TRBD2 covers 8 bases. CDR1 and CDR2 from the germline V gene are MNHEY and SMNVEV (reference sequence). The CDR3 is made up of 14 amino acids. J was trimmed by 4 bases and V by 7 bases; bases with no gene match: 7.